Included here is one T cell receptor beta chain sequence, with context. What it binds is not known. V dropped 4 bases and J dropped 2; count of bases not matched to a gene: 8. The germline CDR1 and CDR2 sequences are LGHNA and YNFKEQ. This CDR3 spans 16 amino acids. This specimen belongs to a study of T cell repertoires in cytomegalovirus infection. In the study overall: HLA-B-restricted CMV epitopes that are well studied were used alongside recently identified HLA-C-restricted ones. It can be stated that public TCR beta signatures indicated CMV infection as well as a matching HLA type.

MiXCR, applied by TCRdb to the reads, yields one record per CDR3 protein. Seen here are a few hundred thousand distinct CDR3 sequences, just under 40% observed once, and the top ten hold more than 40%. Study-wide results and caveats: There were carriers of CMV plus the relevant HLA, and cumulative public TCR beta family frequency identified them.

Sequences were derived from cultured PBMCs, sampled from culture after CMV antigen stimulation. The TCR was taken from a human donor in good health (CMV status not recorded). Some clones in this sample may be carry-over from other donors' samples. V is TRBV4-2 and J is TRBJ1-3, with 7 bases identical to TRBD1. The CDR3 bases are TGTGCCAGCAGCCTCCTGGGAGGGGGCACTGGAAACACCATATATTTT. Encoded protein: CASSLLGGGTGNTIYF.